This T cell receptor beta chain was obtained from a study of Ad26.COV2.S vaccination and SARS-CoV-2 variants. Whole-study results and caveats: The study found higher spike-specific TCR breadth in vaccine than placebo recipients.

Clones were read by immunoSEQ multiplex PCR, and TCRdb kept only the in-frame ones, dropping some. The profile shows hundreds of thousands of clones, approximately 90% of them singletons. As for treatment: 15 to 20 received Ad26.COV2.S at low or high dose, single or two shots; about 5 received placebo; per-sample allocation not given. Day 63 after the first injection of vaccine or placebo was the sampling time. At a Boston site, the person donating was an adult of 18-55 years. V shed 1 base and J shed 4 bases, with 13 bases lying between them. CDR1 is SEHNR and CDR2 is FQNEAQ in the germline V gene (reference sequence). This CDR3 contains 15 residues. In regard to this clone: The antigen is unknown.

The TCR sequence derives from a person between 18 and 65 years old who received the Ad26.COV2.S COVID-19 vaccine or a placebo. The starting material was peripheral blood, obtained in a trial of Ad26.COV2.S vaccine versus placebo. The chain carries TRBV7-9 and TRBJ1-2; D remains unclear. The CDR3 protein is CASSLGNSGLYGYTF. The CDR3 DNA reads TGTGCCAGCAGCTTAGGAAATTCTGGACTCTATGGCTACACCTTC.